This TCR beta chain stems from a study of T cells in Graves' hyperthyroidism and ophthalmopathy. Study-level findings and limits: Researchers found most expanded thyroid clonotypes above 0.001 in blood as well.

The investigators amplified TCR beta CDR3 regions from RNA transcripts. Carried out on the TCR CDR3, a first-round RT-PCR used the HTBI primer set. Each CDR3 protein gets one entry after TCRdb re-called the multiplex PCR reads with MiXCR. The sample yields around 600,000 distinct CDR3 sequences, 15% to 20% seen once. The germline CDR1 and CDR2 sequences are SGHRS and YFSETQ. Trimming took off 4 bases at V and 7 bases at J, with 11 bases between the two ends. The CDR3 length is 13 residues. Uncontrolled infection, other autoimmune disease, pregnancy or lactation excluded patients. This clonotype has only a few counts. Antigen unknown.

The specimen sequenced was blood. The chain joins TRBV5-1 to TRBJ2-2; D remains ambiguous. The TCR comes from a woman aged 35 to 49 with Graves' ophthalmopathy. The DNA for the CDR3 is TGCGCCAGCAGCCTCCCGACGGACGGGGAGCTGTTTTTT. Translated, it gives CASSLPTDGELFF.